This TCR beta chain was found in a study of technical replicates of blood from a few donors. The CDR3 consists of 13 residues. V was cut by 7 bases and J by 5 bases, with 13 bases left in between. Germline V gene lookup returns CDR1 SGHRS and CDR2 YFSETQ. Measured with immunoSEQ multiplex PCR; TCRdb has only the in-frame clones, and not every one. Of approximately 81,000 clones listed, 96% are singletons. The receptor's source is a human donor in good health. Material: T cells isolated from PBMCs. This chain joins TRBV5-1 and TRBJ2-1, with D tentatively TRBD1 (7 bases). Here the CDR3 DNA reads TGCGCCAGCGGGACCAGGGGGGACAATGAGCAGTTCTTC. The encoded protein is CASGTRGDNEQFF.